A selection of T cell receptor beta chains follows, all from one sample in a study of shared clonotypes between healthy human individuals. Assay used: immunoSEQ multiplex PCR; TCRdb lists only in-frame clones, some missing. The sample lists about 2.4 million clones, 80% to 95% occurring once. The sequenced material came from naive CD4+ T cells from PBMCs. Receptors were obtained from a man aged 18-30 years in good health. Some clones in this sample may be carry-over from other donors' samples. CDR3s include the opening cysteine and the closing phenylalanine or tryptophan. D genes are given only for firm matches. Clone size is given for some rows only: seen once, a few or many times, or a class if the clone is expanded.

v_gene	d_gene	abundance	j_gene	CDR3aa	CDR3nt
TRBV5-1	TRBD1	once	TRBJ1-4	CASRPGTGALPNEKLFF	TGCGCCAGCAGGCCCGGGACAGGGGCGTTACCTAATGAAAAACTGTTTTTT
TRBV11-2	TRBD1	.	TRBJ2-5	CASSRQGATQYF	TGTGCCAGCAGCCGACAGGGCGCGACCCAGTACTTC
TRBV10-2	TRBD2	.	TRBJ2-7	CASRRTGTSSDEQYF	TGCGCCAGCAGGCGAACTGGGACTAGCTCTGACGAGCAGTACTTC
TRBV30	TRBD2	.	TRBJ2-2	CAWSVRGSGSIYTGELFF	TGTGCCTGGAGTGTACGAGGTAGCGGGAGTATTTACACCGGGGAGCTGTTTTTT
TRBV6-6	TRBD1	.	TRBJ2-7	CASSAPRTGGNEQYF	TGTGCCAGCAGTGCCCCAAGGACAGGGGGAAACGAGCAGTACTTC
TRBV5-4	.	.	TRBJ1-4	CASSFGGGSPSAQEKLFF	TGTGCCAGCAGCTTCGGTGGGGGTAGCCCCTCGGCCCAAGAAAAACTGTTTTTT
TRBV18	.	.	TRBJ1-5	CASSPGPGALNQPQHF	TGTGCCAGCTCACCGGGCCCAGGGGCCCTCAATCAGCCCCAGCATTTT
TRBV30	.	.	TRBJ2-6	CAWRGDSGANVLTF	TGTGCCTGGAGGGGGGACTCTGGGGCCAACGTCCTGACTTTC
TRBV5-1	.	.	TRBJ2-7	CASSLQGEGFYEQYF	TGCGCCAGCAGCTTGCAGGGGGAGGGGTTCTACGAGCAGTACTTC
TRBV28	TRBD1	.	TRBJ2-7	CASSTTGQGGHEQYF	TGTGCCAGCAGTACCACGGGACAGGGAGGTCACGAGCAGTACTTC
TRBV10-3	.	.	TRBJ2-3	CAITRERSTDTQYF	TGTGCCATCACGAGGGAGAGGAGCACAGATACGCAGTATTTT
TRBV19	TRBD1	.	TRBJ1-1	CASRDRGQGDTEAFF	TGTGCCAGCCGGGACAGGGGCCAAGGGGACACTGAAGCTTTCTTT
TRBV7-3	.	.	TRBJ1-5	CASSRAEGQPQHF	TGTGCCAGCAGCAGAGCAGAAGGTCAGCCCCAGCATTTT
TRBV7-2	.	.	TRBJ1-1	CASSFDLNTEAFF	TGTGCCAGCAGCTTCGACTTGAACACTGAAGCTTTCTTT
TRBV28	TRBD2	.	TRBJ2-5	CAAGASGSQETQYF	TGTGCCGCCGGGGCTAGCGGGAGTCAAGAGACCCAGTACTTC
TRBV28	TRBD2	once	TRBJ2-1	CASSLGLARAVEQFF	TGTGCCAGCAGCCTGGGACTAGCGAGAGCCGTTGAGCAGTTCTTC
TRBV7-9	.	.	TRBJ2-5	CASSPQSGSQETQYF	TGTGCCAGCAGCCCCCAATCGGGGAGTCAAGAGACCCAGTACTTC
TRBV28	.	.	TRBJ1-1	CASSSAAAFF	TGTGCCAGCAGTTCGGCAGCAGCTTTCTTT
TRBV5-1	.	once	TRBJ1-2	CASSLGRNYGYTF	TGCGCCAGCAGCTTAGGCAGAAACTATGGCTACACCTTC
TRBV18	.	.	TRBJ1-2	CASSPNPGEGDRRTF	TGTGCCAGCTCACCGAACCCTGGGGAAGGGGACCGCCGCACCTTC
TRBV28	.	.	TRBJ2-5	CASGRDLVETQYF	TGTGCCAGCGGCCGGGACTTGGTCGAGACCCAGTACTTC
TRBV7-2	TRBD2	.	TRBJ2-5	CASSPLAGAETQYF	TGTGCCAGCTCCCCGTTAGCGGGAGCAGAGACCCAGTACTTC
TRBV19	.	.	TRBJ2-1	CASSDRTRYNEQFF	TGTGCCAGTAGTGATAGGACTCGATACAATGAGCAGTTCTTC